This T cell receptor beta chain stems from a study of T cells after yellow fever vaccination. Study outcomes and limitations: Clonotypes found in both CD4 and CD8 compartments made up a small share. On re-exposure, the response was weaker but peaked faster, at day 5 versus 15. Detected again after the booster were most primary-vaccination clones, at 96% CD4 and 88% CD8.

V was clipped by 5 bases and J by 0 bases, with 13 bases between them. Looked up from germline, CDR1 is MNHEY and CDR2 is SVGEGT. CDR3 length: 15 residues. Universal primer sites and UMIs were introduced during 5'RACE template-switching synthesis of TCR cDNA. Each CDR3 protein gets one entry after TCRdb re-called the 5' RACE reads with MiXCR. Of about 360,000 distinct CDR3 sequences listed, under 7.5% are singletons. This clonotype was seen repeatedly, ten times or more. Antigen specificity is unknown. The specimen comprised PBMCs, sampled 5 days after the yellow fever booster vaccination. The chain recombines TRBV6-2 or TRBV6-3 with TRBJ1-1; D not resolved. The TCR was taken from a man under 40 who received the YFV17D yellow fever vaccine. The CDR3 DNA is TGTGCCAGCAGTCGATACGACGGATTGAACACTGAAGCTTTCTTT. This gives the protein CASSRYDGLNTEAFF.